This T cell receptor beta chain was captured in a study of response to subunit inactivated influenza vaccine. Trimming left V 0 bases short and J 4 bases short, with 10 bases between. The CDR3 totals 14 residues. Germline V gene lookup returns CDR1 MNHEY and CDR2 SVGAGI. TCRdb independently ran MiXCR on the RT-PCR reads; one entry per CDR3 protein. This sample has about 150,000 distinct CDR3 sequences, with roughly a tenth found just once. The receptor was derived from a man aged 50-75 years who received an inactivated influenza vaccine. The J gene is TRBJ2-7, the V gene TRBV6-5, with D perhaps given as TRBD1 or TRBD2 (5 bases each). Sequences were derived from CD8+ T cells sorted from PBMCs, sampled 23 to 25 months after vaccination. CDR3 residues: CASSYSIGGYEQYF. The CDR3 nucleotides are TGTGCCAGCAGTTACTCGATTGGGGGTTACGAGCAGTACTTC.